A single T cell receptor (beta chain) is shown here with its context. These data are taken from a study of T cell responses to AZD1222 COVID-19 vaccine. Germline CDR1 reads SEHNR; CDR2 reads FQNEAQ (reference sequence). CDR3 length: 13 amino acids. J gave up 9 bases and V 5 bases, and 9 bases lay outside the gene matches. Libraries were prepared by immunoSEQ multiplex PCR; TCRdb keeps only in-frame clonotypes and omits some of them. This sample has 140,000 to 150,000 clones, with around 84% found just once. The receptor comes from an adult who received the AZD1222 COVID-19 vaccine. The specimen was peripheral blood, collected 28 days after the second AZD1222 dose. The V call is TRBV7-9, the J call TRBJ2-5; TRBD2 matches at 7 bases. The CDR3 spells CASSDGTTGSQYF. CDR3 DNA: TGTGCCAGCAGCGATGGGACTACCGGGTCCCAGTACTTC.